Below are 15 T cell receptor beta chains sequenced from a single sample in a study of molecular identifiers for immune sequencing clone quantification. MiXCR was run by TCRdb on the PCR reads, yielding one entry per CDR3 protein. The data contain about half a million distinct CDR3 sequences, around 21% of them singletons. Sequencing was done on a sample of naive CD8+ T cells from blood, with Jurkat cell RNA spiked in. Subset here: FACS-sorted CD8+CD4-CCR7+CD45RA+ naive T cells. The receptors here all came from a human donor in good health. Some libraries in this study had Jurkat cell RNA spiked in.

This clonotype was counted ten times or more. The chain has TRBV7-2 and TRBJ2-1; D call uncertain. This CDR3 region has 12 residues. The ends were cut back, 1 base at V and 7 bases at J, with 5 bases in the middle. Germline CDR1 SGHTA, CDR2 FQGNSA. CDR3 region: CASSLDRNEQFF. The CDR3 DNA reads TGTGCCAGCAGCTTAGATCGTAATGAGCAGTTCTTC. The full variable domain, in which reference TRBV7-2 and TRBJ2-1 provide the parts outside the CDR3, is GAGVSQSPSNKVTEKGKDVELRCDPISGHTALYWYRQSLGQGLEFLIYFQGNSAPDKSGLPSDRFSAERTGGSVSTLTIQRTQQEDSAVYLCASSLDRNEQFFGPGTRLTVL.

For this clonotype: Possible read error: a much larger clone is one base away. The chain joins TRBV14 to TRBJ1-2; D gene ambiguous. This CDR3 is built from 15 residues. Per germline, CDR1 SGHDN and CDR2 FVKESK. The CDR3 loop reads CASSQEGLTMYGYAF. The CDR3 bases are TGTGCCAGCAGCCAAGAAGGGCTGACGATGTATGGCTACGCCTTC.

This clonotype has just a few counts. J is TRBJ2-6 and V is TRBV27; the D gene is possibly TRBD1 (5 bases). V lost 3 bases, J lost 0 bases, and 9 bases lay in between. Germline V gene sequence: CDR1 MNHEY, CDR2 SMNVEV (reference sequence). The CDR3 runs to 16 residues. CDR3 loop: CASSFGHPSGANVLTF. The DNA of the CDR3 is TGTGCCAGCAGTTTCGGACATCCCTCTGGGGCCAACGTCCTGACTTTC.

The V gene is TRBV7-9, the J gene TRBJ2-3, with a possible D match to TRBD2 (5 bases). This CDR3 is built from 11 residues. The V end lost 10 bases, the J end lost 14 bases, and 19 bases lay between the germline ends. Per the germline V gene, CDR1 is SEHNR and CDR2 is FQNEAQ (reference sequence). In nucleotides, the CDR3 is TGTGCCACTAACTGGGGAGCCTGGTGGTATTTT. It encodes CATNWGAWWYF. Variable domain in full (rest from reference TRBV7-9 and TRBJ2-3): DTGVSQNPRHKITKRGQNVTFRCDPISEHNRLYWYRQTLGQGPEFLTYFQNEAQLEKSRLLSDRFSAERPKGSFSTLEIQRTEQGDSAMYLCATNWGAWWYFGPGTRLTVL.

In its sample, this clonotype was seen many times. Written as DNA, the CDR3 is TGCGCCAGCAGCCAAGACGCGGGGCCAGAAGCTTTCTTT. Amino acid sequence: CASSQDAGPEAFF. The gene calls are TRBV4-1 and TRBJ1-1, with a possible D match to TRBD1 (5 bases). Deletions cut 0 bases from V and 8 bases from J, with 10 bases between. Germline V CDR1 and CDR2: MGHRA, YSYEKL. The CDR3 has 13 amino acids.

The chain carries TRBV20-1 and TRBJ2-1; 7 nucleotides agree with TRBD2. CDR1 and CDR2 (germline): DFQATT, SNEGSKA (reference sequence). CDR3 length: 14 residues. With V trimmed by 4 bases and J by 0 bases, 3 bases remained unmatched. CDR3 coding DNA: TGCAGTGCTAAAGGACTAGTCTCCTACAATGAGCAGTTCTTC. Protein sequence: CSAKGLVSYNEQFF.

This sequence joins TRBV27 and TRBJ1-6; D remains unclear. Between the trimmed V and J ends, which lost 3 bases and 5 bases, there was a span of 11 bases. Germline-derived CDR1 and CDR2 are MNHEY and SMNVEV (reference sequence). The CDR3 extends over 15 amino acids. The CDR3 region is CASSFDIPHNSPLHF. The CDR3 region has the DNA TGTGCCAGCAGTTTTGATATCCCACATAATTCACCCCTCCACTTT.

Details on this clonotype: A read error may be the cause here, since a much bigger clone is one base away. The chain recombines TRBV13 with TRBJ2-3, with D possibly TRBD2 on 5 matching bases. Germline V gene sequence: CDR1 PRHDT, CDR2 FYEKMQ (reference sequence). The CDR3 has 16 amino acids. CDR3 DNA: TGTACCAGCAGCTTATTTCTCGGGAATCACGCAGATACGCAGTATTTT. Protein product: CTSSLFLGNHADTQYF.

A word on this clonotype: Given a much more abundant clone one base away, this may be a read error. V is TRBV7-3 and J is TRBJ2-3; 7 bases map to TRBD2. CDR3 size: 15 residues. Germline CDR1 and CDR2: SGHTA and FQGTGA. The ends lost 10 bases at V and 3 bases at J; junction bases unmatched: 13. In DNA form, the CDR3 reads TGTGCCATCAGTTCGAGCGGGGCGGGGACAGATACGCAGTATTTT. Translating it yields CAISSSGAGTDTQYF.

The rearrangement joins TRBV19 to TRBJ2-7; D gene ambiguous. Trimming took off 4 bases at V and 4 bases at J, with 11 bases between the two ends. The CDR3 is made up of 13 amino acids. The germline V gene encodes CDR1 LNHDA and CDR2 SQIVND (reference sequence). CDR3 DNA sequence: TGTGCCAGTAGTACCTCGGTAGTGTACGAGCAGTACTTC. Its translation: CASSTSVVYEQYF.

This clonotype was observed a few times. This rearrangement joins TRBV9 to TRBJ2-5; no definite D call. Between the trimmed V and J ends, which lost 0 bases and 1 base, there was a span of 16 bases. The CDR3 loop spans 17 amino acids. The germline V gene encodes CDR1 SGDLS and CDR2 YYNGEE. CDR3 coding DNA: TGTGCCAGCAGCGTAGTAGGGCTCCGCGGATCCCAAGAGACCCAGTACTTC. Amino acid sequence: CASSVVGLRGSQETQYF.

This clonotype came up a few times. The rearrangement links TRBV5-1 to TRBJ2-3; tentative D call: TRBD1 (7 bases). Trimming pared 0 bases from V and 3 bases from J, leaving 14 bases between. CDR1 is SGHRS and CDR2 is YFSETQ in the germline V gene. The CDR3 contains 16 residues. The CDR3: CASSLARGDRTDTQYF. The CDR3 coding sequence is TGCGCCAGCAGCTTGGCCAGGGGGGATAGGACAGATACGCAGTATTTT.

The gene calls are TRBV5-6 and TRBJ2-7, with D maybe TRBD2 (6 bases). CDR3 length equals 15 residues. The germline CDR1 and CDR2 sequences are SGHDT and YYEEEE. V lost 2 bases to trimming and J lost 2 bases, with 14 bases between them. CDR3 region: CASSLPDSGPYEQYF. The CDR3 coding sequence is TGTGCCAGCAGCTTACCGGATAGCGGTCCCTACGAGCAGTACTTC.

Note on this clonotype: Just one base apart from a much larger clone, this may be a read error. This rearrangement joins TRBV7-9 to TRBJ2-2; D remains ambiguous. The V end was cut by 8 bases, the J end by 3 bases, with 13 bases between. CDR1 and CDR2 (germline): SEHNR, FQNEAQ (reference sequence). The CDR3 spans 14 residues. DNA for the CDR3: TGTGCCAGCGGCTCCCACGATTACACCGGGGAGCTGTTTTTT. It specifies CASGSHDYTGELFF.

This clonotype was seen ten or more times. V is TRBV5-4 and J is TRBJ2-5; no firm D call. The V gene lost 2 bases and the J gene lost 5 bases, with 7 bases spanning the gap. Germline-derived CDR1 and CDR2 are SGHNT and YYREEE (reference sequence). This CDR3 is built from 12 residues. In nucleotides, the CDR3 is TGTGCCAGCAGCTTAGGATTTGAGACCCAGTACTTC. It yields the protein CASSLGFETQYF.